This TCR beta chain was found in a study of cytomegalovirus exposure and HLA in healthy donors. The CDR3 contains 13 residues. Germline assignment: CDR1 SQVTM and CDR2 ANQGSEA. V lost 6 bases and J lost 10; bases outside the gene matches: 6. The PCR employed 60 Vbeta primers together with 13 Jbeta primers. Clones were read by immunoSEQ multiplex PCR, and TCRdb kept only the in-frame ones, dropping some. The table has roughly 200,000 clones, 12% seen once; the top ten hold roughly 7.7%. The sequenced sample consisted of PBMCs. The clonotype comes from a man aged 45-65 years in good health and CMV-seropositive. The rearrangement links TRBV29-1 to TRBJ1-6; 10 bases map to TRBD1. CDR3 amino acids: CSVRTGGDSPLHF. In DNA form, the CDR3 reads TGCAGCGTCCGGACAGGGGGAGACTCACCCCTCCACTTT.